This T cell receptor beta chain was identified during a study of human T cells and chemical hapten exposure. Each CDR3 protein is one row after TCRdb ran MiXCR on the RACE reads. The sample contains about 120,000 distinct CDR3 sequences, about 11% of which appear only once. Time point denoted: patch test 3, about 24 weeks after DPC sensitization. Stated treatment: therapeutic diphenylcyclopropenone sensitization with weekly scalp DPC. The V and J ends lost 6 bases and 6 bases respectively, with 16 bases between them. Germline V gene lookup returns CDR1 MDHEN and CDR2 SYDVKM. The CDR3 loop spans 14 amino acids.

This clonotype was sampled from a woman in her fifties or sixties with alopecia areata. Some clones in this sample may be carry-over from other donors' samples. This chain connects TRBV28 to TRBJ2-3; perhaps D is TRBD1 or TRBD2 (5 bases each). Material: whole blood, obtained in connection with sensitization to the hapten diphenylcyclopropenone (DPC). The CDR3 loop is CASRPGRLADTQYF. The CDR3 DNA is TGTGCCAGCAGACCGGGACGCCTTGCGGATACGCAGTATTTT.